A selection of T cell receptor beta chains follows, all from one sample in a study of CD8 T cells in Susac syndrome. In TCRdb, the immunoSEQ multiplex PCR reads were re-called with MiXCR into one record per CDR3 protein. The table has approximately 210,000 distinct CDR3 sequences, about 95% seen once. The sample consisted of CD4+ T cells from PBMCs. The receptors derive from a human donor with Susac syndrome. Each CDR3 is given with its conserved first and last residue. The D gene is left open where the match is weak.

D gene | J gene | V gene | CDR3 DNA | CDR3 protein
- | TRBJ2-1 | TRBV7-9 | TGTGCCAGCAGCTTAACGGACAATGAGCAGTTCTTC | CASSLTDNEQFF
- | TRBJ2-5 | TRBV20-1 | TGCAGTGCTCTTCCCGATGGTAGCGGACAAGAGACCCAGTACTTC | CSALPDGSGQETQYF
TRBD1 | TRBJ2-7 | TRBV6-5 | TGTGCCAGCAGTTTTACCACCCCGGGACAGGGCTACGAGCAGTACTTC | CASSFTTPGQGYEQYF
TRBD1 | TRBJ2-2 | TRBV7-2 | TGTGCCAGCACCGGACAGGGCGACGTCCCTCGAAACACCGGGGAGCTGTTTTTT | CASTGQGDVPRNTGELFF
TRBD1 | TRBJ2-1 | TRBV5-1 | TGCGCCAGCAGCCATCCCCCACTTGACAGGGGGGTACTGAGCTCCTACAATGAGCAGTTCTTC | CASSHPPLDRGVLSSYNEQFF
- | TRBJ1-4 | TRBV2 | TGTGCCAGCAGTGAGGGGGGTCTCGGGGAAAAACTGTTTTTT | CASSEGGLGEKLFF
- | TRBJ2-7 | TRBV27 | TGTGCCAGCAGTTTGAGCAGGGCCTCCTACGAGCAGTACTTC | CASSLSRASYEQYF
- | TRBJ2-3 | TRBV7-2 | TGTGCCAGCAGCTTAGTATGGGATGGGACAGATACGCAGTATTTT | CASSLVWDGTDTQYF
TRBD2 | TRBJ2-3 | TRBV7-2 | TGTGCCAGCAGCTCGAGACTAGCGGGGGGTACTAGCACAGATACGCAGTATTTT | CASSSRLAGGTSTDTQYF
- | TRBJ2-3 | TRBV20-1 | TGCAGTGTCAGTTGGCTAGCGAGCGGTACGCAGTATTTT | CSVSWLASGTQYF
- | TRBJ2-7 | TRBV5-1 | TGCGCCAGCACCCGGGATGATCGGGCCTACGAGCAGTACTTC | CASTRDDRAYEQYF
- | TRBJ1-2 | TRBV29-1 | TGCAGCGTTCGACAGGACTATGGCTACACCTTC | CSVRQDYGYTF
- | TRBJ1-1 | TRBV5-1 | TGCGCCAGCAGCTTGATAGCAGAGAACACTGAAGCTTTCTTT | CASSLIAENTEAFF
- | TRBJ2-3 | TRBV11-3 | TGTGCCAGCAGGCCTTCGACGGGGAGCACAGATACGCAGTATTTT | CASRPSTGSTDTQYF